The clone carrying this TCR beta chain was observed a few times. This sample is part of a study of OX40 agonist ivuxolimab in advanced cancers. CDR1 and CDR2 from the germline V gene are GTSNPN and SVGIG (reference sequence). Trimming removed 2 bases from V and 4 bases from J; junction bases left unmatched: 6. The CDR3 spans 15 residues. The data were produced by immunoSEQ multiplex PCR, yet TCRdb's version contains in-frame clones alone and is incomplete. The table shows roughly 92,000 clones, with 90% occurring only once. The source material was CD4+ or CD8+ T cells sorted from blood, sampled in a trial of the OX40 agonist ivuxolimab. The TCR sequence derives from an adult with an advanced solid tumor such as melanoma, head and neck, liver or kidney cancer. The rearrangement links TRBV30 to TRBJ2-2; the match to TRBD2 covers 8 bases. In DNA, the CDR3 is TGTGCCTGGAGTTCTCTTAGCGGGGCCACCGGGGAGCTGTTTTTT. This gives the protein CAWSSLSGATGELFF.